These T cell receptor beta chains were read from a single sample in a study of neurological immune-mediated disorders. In TCRdb, the 5' RACE reads were re-called with MiXCR into one record per CDR3 protein. This sample has about 58,000 distinct CDR3 sequences; around 3.6% occur once, and the top ten carry roughly 1.5%. Sequencing was done on a sample of PBMCs. These receptor sequences come from a man younger than 40 with multiple sclerosis. Each CDR3 is given with its conserved first and last residue. D genes are given only for firm matches. Some rows mark clone size as missing; the rest say once, few, many or name a class of expanded clone.

j_call,clone_size,d_call,v_call,cdr3_aa,cdr3_nt
TRBJ2-5,many,-,TRBV6-6,CASSGLGRAEETQYF,TGTGCCAGCAGTGGCCTCGGTCGGGCGGAAGAGACCCAGTACTTC
TRBJ1-1,many,TRBD1,TRBV28,CASSPSLGQGNTEAFF,TGTGCCAGCAGCCCCTCCCTAGGACAGGGGAACACTGAAGCTTTCTTT
TRBJ2-1,many,TRBD2,TRBV5-1,CASSSGLAGYNEQFF,TGCGCCAGCAGCTCCGGACTAGCGGGCTACAATGAGCAGTTCTTC
TRBJ2-5,many,TRBD2,TRBV20-1,CSARLAGSETQYF,TGCAGTGCTCGCCTAGCGGGGAGCGAGACCCAGTACTTC
TRBJ2-1,many,TRBD2,TRBV10-3,CAISESASGSMGNNEQFF,TGTGCCATCAGTGAATCGGCTAGCGGGAGTATGGGGAACAATGAGCAGTTCTTC
TRBJ1-4,many,-,TRBV7-8,CASSLDRRTDEKLFF,TGTGCCAGCAGCTTAGACCGCCGGACGGATGAAAAACTGTTTTTT
TRBJ1-5,many,-,TRBV9,CASGDSNQPQHF,TGTGCCAGCGGGGATAGCAATCAGCCCCAGCATTTT
TRBJ2-3,many,TRBD2,TRBV7-9,CASSLAPGTSLSDTQYF,TGTGCCAGCAGCTTAGCCCCCGGGACTAGCTTGTCCGATACGCAGTATTTT
TRBJ2-2,many,-,TRBV7-8,CASSLVAGHTGELFF,TGTGCCAGCAGCTTAGTAGCCGGACACACCGGGGAGCTGTTTTTT
TRBJ1-1,many,-,TRBV6-2/TRBV6-3,CASNLRGSYTEAFF,TGTGCCAGCAATCTCCGGGGCAGTTACACTGAAGCTTTCTTT
TRBJ2-7,many,TRBD2,TRBV28,CASRLIAGGTYEQYF,TGTGCCAGCAGACTGATAGCGGGAGGAACCTACGAGCAGTACTTC
TRBJ1-1,many,-,TRBV5-1,CASSSPGQNTEAFF,TGCGCCAGCAGCTCTCCCGGACAGAACACTGAAGCTTTCTTT
TRBJ2-3,many,-,TRBV7-9,CASSPRLTSTDTQYF,TGTGCCAGCAGCCCTAGACTGACTAGCACAGATACGCAGTATTTT
TRBJ2-7,many,TRBD2,TRBV29-1,CSVEAATSGSAEQYF,TGCAGCGTTGAAGCCGCGACTAGCGGGTCGGCCGAGCAGTACTTC
TRBJ1-2,few,-,TRBV6-5,CASHPSGGAPLEGYTF,TGTGCCAGTCACCCCTCCGGAGGGGCTCCCCTCGAGGGCTACACCTTC
TRBJ2-2,many,TRBD2,TRBV27,CASNRAGAPPNTGELFF,TGTGCCAGCAACAGAGCGGGGGCTCCTCCTAACACCGGGGAGCTGTTTTTT
TRBJ2-3,-,-,TRBV29-1,CSVEKVGKNTDTQYF,TGCAGCGTCGAAAAAGTAGGAAAGAACACAGATACGCAGTATTTT
TRBJ1-5,many,-,TRBV27,CASSTQGSNQPQHF,TGTGCCAGCAGTACACAGGGTAGCAATCAGCCCCAGCATTTT
TRBJ2-1,many,TRBD1,TRBV5-1,CASSYGTGANEQFF,TGCGCCAGCAGCTACGGGACAGGGGCTAATGAGCAGTTCTTC
TRBJ2-5,many,-,TRBV7-2,CASSSSVVETQYF,TGTGCCAGCAGCTCAAGTGTCGTGGAGACCCAGTACTTC
TRBJ1-2,many,-,TRBV15,CATSRDSGQNYGYTF,TGTGCCACCAGCAGAGATTCAGGGCAGAACTATGGCTACACCTTC
TRBJ2-3,many,TRBD2,TRBV6-5,CAREGLAGAPGTQYF,TGTGCCAGGGAGGGACTAGCGGGGGCCCCTGGTACGCAGTATTTT
TRBJ1-6,many,-,TRBV20-1,CSASRGDNNSPLHF,TGCAGTGCTAGTAGAGGGGACAATAATTCACCCCTCCACTTT
TRBJ1-2,many,-,TRBV12-3/TRBV12-4,CASSENNYGYTF,TGTGCCAGCTCTGAGAATAACTATGGCTACACCTTC
TRBJ1-5,-,TRBD1,TRBV5-1,CASSWTGGVQPQNF,TGCGCCAGCAGCTGGACAGGGGGTGTACAGCCCCAGAATTTT
TRBJ2-2,many,-,TRBV3-1,CASSHTPRGDTWNTGELFF,TGTGCCAGCAGCCACACCCCCCGAGGGGACACCTGGAACACCGGGGAGCTGTTTTTT
TRBJ2-3,many,-,TRBV29-1,CSGRQVGGQYF,TGCAGCGGAAGACAGGTCGGCGGGCAGTATTTT
TRBJ2-7,few,TRBD2,TRBV12-3/TRBV12-4,CASSFGAGGISEQYF,TGTGCCAGCAGTTTCGGAGCGGGAGGCATTTCCGAGCAGTACTTC
TRBJ2-3,many,TRBD2,TRBV10-3,CAISESTSGRAGDTQYF,TGTGCCATCAGTGAGTCGACTAGCGGGAGGGCCGGGGATACGCAGTATTTT
TRBJ2-5,many,-,TRBV5-5,CASSLAGTEETQYF,TGTGCCAGCAGCTTGGCGGGGACGGAAGAGACCCAGTACTTC
TRBJ1-1,many,-,TRBV12-3/TRBV12-4,CASSKGVAEAFF,TGTGCCAGCAGTAAAGGGGTGGCTGAAGCTTTCTTT
TRBJ1-2,many,-,TRBV6-2/TRBV6-3,CASSPDPLRLYGYTF,TGTGCCAGCAGTCCTGACCCACTCCGGCTCTATGGCTACACCTTC
TRBJ2-5,many,-,TRBV14,CASSQGFQETQYF,TGTGCCAGCAGCCAGGGCTTCCAAGAGACCCAGTACTTC
TRBJ2-1,many,-,TRBV5-1,CASSLGGGLNEQFF,TGCGCCAGCAGCTTGGGAGGGGGACTTAATGAGCAGTTCTTC
TRBJ2-2,many,-,TRBV7-2,CASSVTWNTGELFF,TGTGCCAGCAGCGTAACTTGGAACACCGGGGAGCTGTTTTTT
TRBJ1-1,many,TRBD1,TRBV7-2,CASSYSDRGSGEAFF,TGTGCCAGCAGTTACTCGGACAGGGGGAGCGGTGAAGCTTTCTTT
TRBJ2-1,many,-,TRBV11-2,CASSSSRVTQFF,TGTGCCAGCAGCTCAAGCAGGGTAACACAGTTCTTC
TRBJ2-6,many,TRBD2,TRBV10-2,CASRTGGSSGANVLTF,TGCGCCAGCAGGACGGGGGGGTCCTCTGGGGCCAACGTCCTGACTTTC
TRBJ2-2,many,TRBD1,TRBV28,CASSATGAGELFF,TGTGCCAGCAGCGCTACAGGGGCCGGGGAGCTGTTTTTT
TRBJ1-1,many,-,TRBV7-9,CASSLDAENTEAFF,TGTGCCAGCAGCTTAGATGCAGAGAACACTGAAGCTTTCTTT
TRBJ1-3,many,-,TRBV20-1,CSASRGASGNTIYF,TGCAGTGCTAGTAGGGGGGCCTCTGGAAACACCATATATTTT
TRBJ2-3,many,TRBD2,TRBV12-3/TRBV12-4,CASSSNPSGGVSDTQYF,TGTGCCAGCAGTTCCAATCCCTCCGGGGGGGTATCAGATACGCAGTATTTT
TRBJ2-1,many,TRBD2,TRBV3-1,CASSRHSGEQFF,TGTGCCAGCAGCCGACATAGCGGGGAGCAGTTCTTC
TRBJ2-5,many,TRBD2,TRBV5-1,CASSRTSGGGETQYF,TGCGCCAGCAGCCGGACTAGCGGGGGAGGGGAGACCCAGTACTTC
TRBJ2-1,few,-,TRBV20-1,CSARALAGEIYNEQFF,TGCAGTGCTAGAGCGCTAGCAGGGGAGATCTACAATGAGCAGTTCTTC
TRBJ2-2,many,-,TRBV7-9,CASSLESTGTWGPGELFF,TGTGCCAGCAGCTTAGAATCCACGGGGACCTGGGGTCCCGGGGAGCTGTTTTTT
TRBJ2-1,many,-,TRBV3-1,CASSQEGLKEQFF,TGTGCCAGCAGCCAAGAGGGGCTCAAGGAGCAGTTCTTC
TRBJ1-1,many,-,TRBV5-1,CASSDQGFTEAFF,TGCGCCAGCAGCGATCAGGGTTTCACTGAAGCTTTCTTT
TRBJ2-6,many,-,TRBV9,CASSGRESGANVLTF,TGTGCCAGCAGCGGACGGGAATCTGGGGCCAACGTCCTGACTTTC
TRBJ1-1,many,-,TRBV5-1,CASSLADSEAFF,TGCGCCAGCAGCTTGGCGGACAGTGAAGCTTTCTTT